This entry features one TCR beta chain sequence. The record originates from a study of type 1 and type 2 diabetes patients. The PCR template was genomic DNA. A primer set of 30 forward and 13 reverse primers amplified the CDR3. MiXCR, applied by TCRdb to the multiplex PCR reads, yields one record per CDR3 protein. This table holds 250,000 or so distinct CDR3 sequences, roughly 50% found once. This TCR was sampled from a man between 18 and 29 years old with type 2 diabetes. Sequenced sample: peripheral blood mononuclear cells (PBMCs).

CDR3 in amino acids: CAWSGDRRSYEQYF. The CDR3 nucleotides read TGTGCCTGGAGTGGGGACAGGCGTTCCTACGAGCAGTACTTC. The chain joins TRBV30 to TRBJ2-7; TRBD1 matches 8 bases. After removal of 1 base from V and 1 base from J, the junction contained 3 bases not matched to a gene. From germline, CDR1 is GTSNPN and CDR2 SVGIG (reference sequence). This CDR3 has 14 amino acids.